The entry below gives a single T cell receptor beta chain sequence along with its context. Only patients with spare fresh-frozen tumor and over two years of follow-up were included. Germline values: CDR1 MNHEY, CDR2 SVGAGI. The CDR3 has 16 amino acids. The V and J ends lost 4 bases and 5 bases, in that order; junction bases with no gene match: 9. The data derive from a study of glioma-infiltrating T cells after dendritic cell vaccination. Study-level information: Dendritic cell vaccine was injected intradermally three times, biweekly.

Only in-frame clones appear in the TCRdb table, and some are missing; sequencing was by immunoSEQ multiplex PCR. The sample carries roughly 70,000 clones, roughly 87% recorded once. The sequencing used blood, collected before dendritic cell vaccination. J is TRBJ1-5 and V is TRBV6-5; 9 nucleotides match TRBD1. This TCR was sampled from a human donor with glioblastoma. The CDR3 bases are TGTGCCAGCAGTTGCCTACCGGGACAGGGTGATCAGCCCCAGCATTTT. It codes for CASSCLPGQGDQPQHF.